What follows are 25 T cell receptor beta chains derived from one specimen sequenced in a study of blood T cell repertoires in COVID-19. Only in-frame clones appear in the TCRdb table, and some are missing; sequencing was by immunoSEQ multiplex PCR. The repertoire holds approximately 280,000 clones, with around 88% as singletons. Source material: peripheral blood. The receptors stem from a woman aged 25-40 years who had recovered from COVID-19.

The CDR3 spells CASGLAGGSFYEQYF. CDR3 in DNA: TGTGCCAGCGGGCTAGCGGGAGGGAGCTTTTACGAGCAGTACTTC. This chain links TRBV5-4 with TRBJ2-7, with 12 bases aligning to TRBD2. The CDR3 is made up of 15 amino acids. From germline, CDR1 is SGHNT and CDR2 YYREEE (reference sequence). Germline trimming cut 7 bases from V and 4 bases from J; bases unmatched to any gene: 9. The variable domain in full, with the rest retrieved from reference TRBV5-4 and TRBJ2-7, is ETGVTQSPTHLIKTRGQQVTLRCSSQSGHNTVSWYQQALGQGPQFIFQYYREEENGRGNFPPRFSGLQFPNYSSELNVNALELDDSALYLCASGLAGGSFYEQYFGPGTRLTVT.

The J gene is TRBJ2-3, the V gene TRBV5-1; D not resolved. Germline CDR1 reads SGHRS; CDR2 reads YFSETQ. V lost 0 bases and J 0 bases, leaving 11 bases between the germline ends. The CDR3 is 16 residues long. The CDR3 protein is CASSLGEASSTDTQYF. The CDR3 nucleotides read TGCGCCAGCAGCTTGGGAGAGGCGTCTAGCACAGATACGCAGTATTTT.

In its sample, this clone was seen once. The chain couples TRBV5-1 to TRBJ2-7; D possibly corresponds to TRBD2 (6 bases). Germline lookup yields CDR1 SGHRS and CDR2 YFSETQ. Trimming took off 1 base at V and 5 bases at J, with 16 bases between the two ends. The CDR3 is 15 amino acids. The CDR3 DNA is TGCGCCAGCAGCTTGCTAGCGCTACCTAATCACGAGCAGTACTTC. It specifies CASSLLALPNHEQYF. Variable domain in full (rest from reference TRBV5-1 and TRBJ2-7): KAGVTQTPRYLIKTRGQQVTLSCSPISGHRSVSWYQQTPGQGLQFLFEYFSETQRNKGNFPGRFSGRQFSNSRSEMNVSTLELGDSALYLCASSLLALPNHEQYFGPGTRLTVT.

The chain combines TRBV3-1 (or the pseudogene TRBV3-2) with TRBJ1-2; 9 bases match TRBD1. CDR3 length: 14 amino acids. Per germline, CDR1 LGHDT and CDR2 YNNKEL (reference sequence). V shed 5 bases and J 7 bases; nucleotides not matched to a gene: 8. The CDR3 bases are TGTGCCAGCAGCTCACAGGGGGCAGTCCGTGGCTACACCTTC. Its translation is CASSSQGAVRGYTF.

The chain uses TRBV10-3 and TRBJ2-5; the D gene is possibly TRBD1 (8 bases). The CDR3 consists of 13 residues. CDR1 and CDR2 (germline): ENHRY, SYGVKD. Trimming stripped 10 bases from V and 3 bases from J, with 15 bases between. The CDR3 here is CATAGQVEETQYF. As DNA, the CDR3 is TGTGCCACAGCGGGACAGGTAGAAGAGACCCAGTACTTC.

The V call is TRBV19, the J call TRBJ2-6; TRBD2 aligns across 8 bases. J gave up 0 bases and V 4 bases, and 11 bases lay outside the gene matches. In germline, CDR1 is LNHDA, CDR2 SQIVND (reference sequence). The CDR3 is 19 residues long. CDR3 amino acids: CASSTQGLGGSSGANVLTF. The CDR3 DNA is TGTGCCAGTAGTACCCAGGGACTAGGGGGAAGCTCTGGGGCCAACGTCCTGACTTTC.

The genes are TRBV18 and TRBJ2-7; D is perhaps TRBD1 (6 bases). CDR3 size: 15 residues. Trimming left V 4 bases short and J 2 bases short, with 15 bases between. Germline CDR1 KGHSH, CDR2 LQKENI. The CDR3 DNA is TGTGCCAGCTCACTCCGGACAGTCGACGCCTACGAGCAGTACTTC. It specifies CASSLRTVDAYEQYF.

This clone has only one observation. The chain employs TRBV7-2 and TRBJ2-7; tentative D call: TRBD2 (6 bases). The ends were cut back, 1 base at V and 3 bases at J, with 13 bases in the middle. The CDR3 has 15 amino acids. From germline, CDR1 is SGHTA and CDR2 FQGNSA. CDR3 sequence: CASSLGSGLNYEQYF. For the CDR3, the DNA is TGTGCCAGCAGCTTAGGTTCGGGACTTAACTACGAGCAGTACTTC. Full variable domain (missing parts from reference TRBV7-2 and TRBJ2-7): GAGVSQSPSNKVTEKGKDVELRCDPISGHTALYWYRQSLGQGLEFLIYFQGNSAPDKSGLPSDRFSAERTGGSVSTLTIQRTQQEDSAVYLCASSLGSGLNYEQYFGPGTRLTVT.

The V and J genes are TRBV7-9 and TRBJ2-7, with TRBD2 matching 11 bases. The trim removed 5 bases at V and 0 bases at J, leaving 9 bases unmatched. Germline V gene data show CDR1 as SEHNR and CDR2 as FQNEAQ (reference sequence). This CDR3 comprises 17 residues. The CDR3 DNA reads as TGTGCCAGCAGCCGCCGGGAAACTAGCGGGAGCTCCTACGAGCAGTACTTC. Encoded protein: CASSRRETSGSSYEQYF.

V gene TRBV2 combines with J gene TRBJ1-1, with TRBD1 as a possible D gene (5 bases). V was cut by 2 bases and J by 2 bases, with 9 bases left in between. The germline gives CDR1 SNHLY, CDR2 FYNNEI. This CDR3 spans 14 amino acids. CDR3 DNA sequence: TGTGCCAGCAGTGAATTCAGGGTAAACACTGAAGCTTTCTTT. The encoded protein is CASSEFRVNTEAFF.

The DNA of the CDR3 is TGTGCCAGCAGTGACTCAGTCCTATCTAGCGAGAACACCGGGGAGCTGTTTTTT. Translating it yields CASSDSVLSSENTGELFF. J is TRBJ2-2 and V is TRBV6-4, with D perhaps TRBD2 (6 bases). This CDR3 is 18 amino acids long. V was shortened by 0 bases and J by 1 base, with 15 bases between the two germline ends. Germline CDR1 is MRHNA and CDR2 is SNTAGT.

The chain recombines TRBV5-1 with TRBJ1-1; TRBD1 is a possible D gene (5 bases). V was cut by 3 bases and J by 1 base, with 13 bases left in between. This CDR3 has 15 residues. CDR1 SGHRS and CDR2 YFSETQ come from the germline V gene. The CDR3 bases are TGCGCCAGCAGCTCAAGCCCGGGGGGGAACACTGAAGCTTTCTTT. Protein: CASSSSPGGNTEAFF.

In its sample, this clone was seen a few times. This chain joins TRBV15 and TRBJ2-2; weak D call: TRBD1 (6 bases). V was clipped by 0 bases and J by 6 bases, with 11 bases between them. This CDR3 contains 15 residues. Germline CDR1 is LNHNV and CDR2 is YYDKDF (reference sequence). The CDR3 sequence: CATSRDLQGPGELFF. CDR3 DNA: TGTGCCACCAGCAGAGATCTCCAGGGGCCCGGGGAGCTGTTTTTT. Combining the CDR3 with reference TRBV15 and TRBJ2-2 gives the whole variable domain DAMVIQNPRYQVTQFGKPVTLSCSQTLNHNVMYWYQQKSSQAPKLLFHYYDKDFNNEADTPDNFQSRRPNTSFCFLDIRSPGLGDTAMYLCATSRDLQGPGELFFGEGSRLTVL.

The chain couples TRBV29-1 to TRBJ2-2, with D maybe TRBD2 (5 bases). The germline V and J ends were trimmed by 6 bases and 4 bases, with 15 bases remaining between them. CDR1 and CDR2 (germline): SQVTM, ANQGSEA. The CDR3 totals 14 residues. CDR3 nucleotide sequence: TGCAGCGTCGTCCCGGACCGGGGCACCGGGGAGCTGTTTTTT. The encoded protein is CSVVPDRGTGELFF.

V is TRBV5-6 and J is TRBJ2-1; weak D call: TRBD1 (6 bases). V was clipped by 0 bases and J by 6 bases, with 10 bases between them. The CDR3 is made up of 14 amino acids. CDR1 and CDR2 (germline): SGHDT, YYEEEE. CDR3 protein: CASSLETGINEQFF. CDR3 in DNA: TGTGCCAGCAGCTTGGAGACAGGTATCAATGAGCAGTTCTTC.

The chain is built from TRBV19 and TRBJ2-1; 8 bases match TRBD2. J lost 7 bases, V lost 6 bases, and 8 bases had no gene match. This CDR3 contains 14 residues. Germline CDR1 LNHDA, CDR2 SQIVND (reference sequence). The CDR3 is CASSMSGSVNEQFF. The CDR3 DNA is TGTGCCAGTAGCATGAGCGGGAGCGTTAATGAGCAGTTCTTC.

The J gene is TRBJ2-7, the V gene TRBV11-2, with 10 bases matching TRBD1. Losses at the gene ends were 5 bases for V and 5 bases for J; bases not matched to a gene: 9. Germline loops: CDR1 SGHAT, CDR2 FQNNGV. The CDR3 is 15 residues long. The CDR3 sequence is CASSLRGTGDNEQYF. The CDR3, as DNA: TGTGCCAGCAGCCTGAGGGGGACAGGGGACAACGAGCAGTACTTC.

CDR3 nucleotides: TGCGCCAGCAGCGATCAGGGGGCGGGAGGCAATCAGCCCCAGCATTTT. It is translated as CASSDQGAGGNQPQHF. This chain links TRBV4-1 with TRBJ1-5; 8 bases align to TRBD1. Germline trimming cut 5 bases from V and 2 bases from J; bases unmatched to any gene: 8. Germline CDR1 MGHRA, CDR2 YSYEKL. CDR3 length: 16 amino acids.

CDR3 coding DNA: TGCGCCAGCAGCCCGACACTGGGAGCGGGGGGAGCAGATACGCAGTATTTT. Translated: CASSPTLGAGGADTQYF. The J gene is TRBJ2-3, the V gene TRBV5-1; 9 nucleotides match TRBD2. V was clipped by 4 bases and J by 4 bases; unmatched bases: 13. Germline values: CDR1 SGHRS, CDR2 YFSETQ. The CDR3 sequence is 17 residues long. The full variable domain, in which reference TRBV5-1 and TRBJ2-3 provide the parts outside the CDR3, is KAGVTQTPRYLIKTRGQQVTLSCSPISGHRSVSWYQQTPGQGLQFLFEYFSETQRNKGNFPGRFSGRQFSNSRSEMNVSTLELGDSALYLCASSPTLGAGGADTQYFGPGTRLTVL.

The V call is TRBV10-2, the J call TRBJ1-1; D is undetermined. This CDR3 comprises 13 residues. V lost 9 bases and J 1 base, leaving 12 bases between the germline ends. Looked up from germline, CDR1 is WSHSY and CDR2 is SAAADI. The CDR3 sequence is CASEAIRNTEAFF. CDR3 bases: TGCGCCAGTGAAGCAATTAGGAACACTGAAGCTTTCTTT.

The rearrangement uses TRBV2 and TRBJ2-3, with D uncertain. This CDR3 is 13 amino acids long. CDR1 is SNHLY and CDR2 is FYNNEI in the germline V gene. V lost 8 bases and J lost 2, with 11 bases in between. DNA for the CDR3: TGTGCCAGCTCCTTTCTTCCCACAGATACGCAGTATTTT. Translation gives CASSFLPTDTQYF.

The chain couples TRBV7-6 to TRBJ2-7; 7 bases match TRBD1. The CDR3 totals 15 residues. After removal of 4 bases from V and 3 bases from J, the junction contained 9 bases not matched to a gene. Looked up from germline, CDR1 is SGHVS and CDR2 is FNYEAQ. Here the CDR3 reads CASSSDQGGGYEQYF. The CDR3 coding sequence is TGTGCCAGCAGCTCGGATCAAGGGGGCGGCTACGAGCAGTACTTC. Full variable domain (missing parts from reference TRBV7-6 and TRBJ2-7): GAGVSQSPRYKVTKRGQDVALRCDPISGHVSLYWYRQALGQGPEFLTYFNYEAQQDKSGLPNDRFSAERPEGSISTLTIQRTEQRDSAMYRCASSSDQGGGYEQYFGPGTRLTVT.

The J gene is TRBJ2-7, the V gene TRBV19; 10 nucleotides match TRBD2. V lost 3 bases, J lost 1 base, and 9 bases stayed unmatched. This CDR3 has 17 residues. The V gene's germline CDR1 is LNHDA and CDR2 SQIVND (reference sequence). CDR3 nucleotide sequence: TGTGCCAGTAGTATTGGGCTAGCGGGAGCAAGGTCCTACGAGCAGTACTTC. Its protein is CASSIGLAGARSYEQYF.

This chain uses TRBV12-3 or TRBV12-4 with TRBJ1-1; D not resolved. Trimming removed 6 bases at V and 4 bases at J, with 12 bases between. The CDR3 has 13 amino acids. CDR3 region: CASSRPGSTEAFF. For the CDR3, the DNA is TGTGCCAGCAGCCGACCAGGAAGCACTGAAGCTTTCTTT.

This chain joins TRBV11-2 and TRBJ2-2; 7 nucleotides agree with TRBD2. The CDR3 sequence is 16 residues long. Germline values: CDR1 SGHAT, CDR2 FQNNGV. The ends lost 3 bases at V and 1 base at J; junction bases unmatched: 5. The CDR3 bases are TGTGCCAGCAGCTTGGGGGACTACCTGAACACCGGGGAGCTGTTTTTT. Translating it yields CASSLGDYLNTGELFF.